Presented here are 30 T cell receptor beta chains from one specimen sequenced in a study of blood T cell repertoires in COVID-19. Measured with immunoSEQ multiplex PCR; TCRdb has only the in-frame clones, and not every one. Here the sample spans 250,000 to 350,000 clones, over 75% being singletons. Sequencing was carried out using PBMCs or T cells enriched from blood (not recorded which). These receptors were taken from a woman in her 30s who had recovered from COVID-19.

The chain couples TRBV28 to TRBJ1-1, with D possibly matching TRBD1 (5 bases). The V and J ends lost 3 bases and 1 base respectively, with 9 bases between them. CDR1 and CDR2 (germline): MDHEN, SYDVKM. The CDR3 contains 14 residues. In DNA, the CDR3 is TGTGCCAGCAGTTTTGGTACAGGGAACACTGAAGCTTTCTTT. Protein sequence: CASSFGTGNTEAFF.

This sequence joins TRBV23-1 and TRBJ1-1; D gene ambiguous. TRBV23-1 is treated as an ORF (open reading frame) with a function not yet certain. The V gene lost 3 bases and the J gene lost 1 base, with 9 bases spanning the gap. This CDR3 contains 14 residues. CDR3 bases: TGCGCCAGCAGTCACAGCCGGGGGAACACTGAAGCTTTCTTT. This gives the protein CASSHSRGNTEAFF.

The chain uses TRBV10-3 and TRBJ2-7, with 8 bases identical to TRBD1. From germline, CDR1 is ENHRY and CDR2 SYGVKD. The CDR3 runs to 12 residues. Losses at the gene ends were 10 bases for V and 6 bases for J; bases not matched to a gene: 8. The CDR3 region is CATQGQASEQYF. CDR3 bases: TGTGCCACCCAGGGACAGGCGTCCGAGCAGTACTTC.

The genes are TRBV3-1 (or the pseudogene TRBV3-2) and TRBJ2-1; D gene unclear. V lost 2 bases to trimming and J lost 12 bases, with 14 bases between them. The length of the CDR3 is 13 residues. The germline V gene has CDR1 LGHDT and CDR2 YNNKEL (reference sequence). For the CDR3, the DNA is TGTGCCAGCAGCCAAAGAATTGAGTCATTGCAGTTCTTC. Translated: CASSQRIESLQFF.

The chain joins TRBV12-3 or TRBV12-4 to TRBJ1-1; possibly TRBD1 for D (6 bases). CDR3 length equals 13 residues. With 8 bases removed from V and 6 bases from J, the gap between germline ends came to 16 bases. The CDR3 sequence is CASSPGGRAEAFF. CDR3 nucleotide sequence: TGTGCCAGCTCTCCGGGGGGGCGTGCTGAAGCTTTCTTT.

This clone came up once. V and J are TRBV6-1 and TRBJ2-1, with TRBD1 matching over 9 bases. V shed 4 bases, J shed 1 base, and the junction held 20 bases outside the gene matches. The CDR3 has 21 amino acids. Germline-derived CDR1 and CDR2 are MNHNS and SASEGT. The CDR3 spells CASSGAFGTGRVGGSYNEQFF. The CDR3 nucleotides read TGTGCCAGCAGTGGAGCTTTTGGGACAGGGAGGGTTGGTGGATCCTACAATGAGCAGTTCTTC.

This sequence joins TRBV7-9 and TRBJ1-2; D might be TRBD1 (6 bases). V was cut by 5 bases and J by 4 bases, with 11 bases left in between. This CDR3 spans 13 amino acids. Germline V gives CDR1 SEHNR, CDR2 FQNEAQ (reference sequence). The CDR3 nucleotides are TGTGCCAGCAGCCTTGGACAGCTCTATGGCTACACCTTC. It specifies CASSLGQLYGYTF.

The V and J genes are TRBV7-6 and TRBJ2-5; a possible D gene is TRBD2 (5 bases). The CDR3 spans 13 residues. Germline CDR1 is SGHVS and CDR2 is FNYEAQ. Trimming took 5 bases from V and 5 from J, leaving 12 bases between them. The CDR3 sequence: CASSRDLGETQYF. The CDR3 coding sequence is TGTGCCAGCAGCCGGGATCTCGGGGAGACCCAGTACTTC.

This clone showed up just a few times. The rearrangement uses TRBV5-6 and TRBJ1-1; TRBD1 matches 9 bases. V lost 1 base to trimming and J lost 1 base; unmatched junction nucleotides: 8. The CDR3 runs 17 residues. Germline CDR1 reads SGHDT; CDR2 reads YYEEEE. The CDR3 sequence: CASSLLGGTGSNTEAFF. As DNA, the CDR3 is TGTGCCAGCAGCTTGCTTGGAGGGACAGGGTCGAACACTGAAGCTTTCTTT.

The rearrangement uses TRBV18 and TRBJ2-1, with D maybe TRBD1 (6 bases). Germline lookup yields CDR1 KGHSH and CDR2 LQKENI. This CDR3 has 15 residues. Trimming cost V 4 bases and J 6 bases, with 16 bases left between them. This CDR3 reads CASSRQGTASNEQFF. For the CDR3, the DNA is TGTGCCAGCTCACGTCAGGGGACGGCTAGCAATGAGCAGTTCTTC.

This chain uses TRBV6-2 or TRBV6-3 with TRBJ1-5, with 9 bases fitting TRBD1. The length of the CDR3 is 15 residues. V lost 2 bases, J lost 5 bases, and 4 bases stayed unmatched. The germline V gene has CDR1 MNHEY and CDR2 SVGEGT. CDR3 sequence reads: CASSYGTGSHQPQHF. The CDR3, as DNA: TGTGCCAGCAGTTACGGGACAGGGTCACATCAGCCCCAGCATTTT.

In DNA form, the CDR3 reads TGTGCCTGGAGTTCTCCCACTAATGAAAAACTGTTTTTT. Its protein is CAWSSPTNEKLFF. The genes are TRBV30 and TRBJ1-4; no definite D call. The V gene lost 2 bases and the J gene lost 2 bases, with 6 bases spanning the gap. CDR3 length: 13 amino acids. Germline V gives CDR1 GTSNPN, CDR2 SVGIG (reference sequence). Based on the CDR3 plus reference TRBV30 and TRBJ1-4, the full variable domain is SQTIHQWPATLVQPVGSPLSLECTVEGTSNPNLYWYRQAAGRGLQLLFYSVGIGQISSEVPQNLSASRPQDRQFILSSKKLLLSDSGFYLCAWSSPTNEKLFFGSGTQLSVL.

The chain carries TRBV5-1 and TRBJ1-2, with D hard to call. Germline V CDR1 and CDR2: SGHRS, YFSETQ. The CDR3 is made up of 16 amino acids. Trimming took 2 bases from V and 2 from J, leaving 16 bases between them. In DNA form, the CDR3 reads TGCGCCAGCAGCTTTGACACTTCTCCGGGGAACTATGGCTACACCTTC. Translating it yields CASSFDTSPGNYGYTF.

The chain employs TRBV30 and TRBJ2-6, with 7 bases aligning to TRBD1. The CDR3 sequence is 15 residues long. Per germline, CDR1 GTSNPN and CDR2 SVGIG (reference sequence). V shed 3 bases and J 2 bases; nucleotides not matched to a gene: 4. CDR3 coding DNA: TGTGCCTGGAGCTACACAGGGGCTGGGGCCAACGTCCTGACTTTC. Translated, it gives CAWSYTGAGANVLTF.

The CDR3 protein is CATSDTGDSRYGYTF. CDR3 coding DNA: TGTGCCACCAGCGATACCGGCGACAGTAGATATGGCTACACCTTC. The J gene is TRBJ1-2, the V gene TRBV15; D might be TRBD1 (5 bases). This CDR3 has 15 amino acids. V gave up 5 bases and J gave up 5 bases, with 18 bases separating them. Germline CDR1 reads LNHNV; CDR2 reads YYDKDF (reference sequence).

The rearrangement links TRBV9 to TRBJ2-2; 8 nucleotides line up with TRBD2. V gave up 4 bases and J gave up 0 bases; unmatched junction bases: 5. This CDR3 comprises 16 residues. The V gene's germline CDR1 is SGDLS and CDR2 YYNGEE. The CDR3 spells CASSRSGDPNTGELFF. The CDR3 region has the DNA TGTGCCAGCAGCCGTAGCGGGGACCCGAACACCGGGGAGCTGTTTTTT.

Only one count was recorded for this clone. The chain employs TRBV13 and TRBJ1-2; D perhaps matches TRBD1 (6 bases). The CDR3 runs 15 residues. Germline V CDR1 and CDR2: PRHDT, FYEKMQ (reference sequence). V shed 5 bases and J shed 0 bases, with 13 bases lying between them. CDR3 in amino acids: CASSPGHRPNYGYTF. CDR3 in DNA: TGTGCCAGCAGCCCGGGACATCGACCTAACTATGGCTACACCTTC.

The rearrangement uses TRBV28 and TRBJ2-3; 9 nucleotides match TRBD2. V shed 6 bases, J shed 6 bases, and the junction held 7 bases outside the gene matches. The germline gives CDR1 MDHEN, CDR2 SYDVKM. The CDR3 runs to 14 residues. In nucleotides, the CDR3 is TGTGCCAGCAGCATAGCGGGAGCGGATGATACGCAGTATTTT. This sequence encodes CASSIAGADDTQYF.

The chain uses TRBV30 and TRBJ1-4, with 7 bases identical to TRBD1. This CDR3 contains 14 residues. V was clipped by 5 bases and J by 14 bases; unmatched bases: 17. Per germline, CDR1 GTSNPN and CDR2 SVGIG (reference sequence). As DNA, the CDR3 is TGTGCCTGGGGTTATGAGACAGGGCCCGGTGTGCTGTTTTTT. Protein sequence: CAWGYETGPGVLFF.

The chain joins TRBV27 to TRBJ2-7, with D maybe TRBD2 (6 bases). CDR1 is MNHEY and CDR2 is SMNVEV in the germline V gene (reference sequence). The CDR3 covers 14 residues. V lost 5 bases, J lost 4 bases, and 15 bases lay in between. The CDR3 bases are TGTGCCAGCAGTCCGGGACTTCTGCAATACGAGCAGTACTTC. Amino acids: CASSPGLLQYEQYF.

J is TRBJ2-5 and V is TRBV5-1, with D unresolved. Trimming removed 0 bases at V and 2 bases at J, with 11 bases between. The CDR3 is 15 residues long. Germline V gives CDR1 SGHRS, CDR2 YFSETQ. CDR3 in DNA: TGCGCCAGCAGCTTGGGGGCTACAGCTCAAGAGACCCAGTACTTC. This gives the protein CASSLGATAQETQYF.

J is TRBJ1-3 and V is TRBV12-2. TRBV12-2 is classified as a pseudogene. The CDR3 has 17 amino acids. CDR3 in DNA: TGTGCAAGTCGCTTAGCGCCATTGAGGGTAGGGAGAAACACCATATATTTT. Amino acid sequence: CASRLAPLRVGRNTIYF.

V is TRBV28 and J is TRBJ1-1; 8 bases are a match to TRBD1. Germline CDR1 MDHEN, CDR2 SYDVKM. Trimming cost V 6 bases and J 3 bases; bases outside gene matches: 12. The CDR3 is 16 residues long. This CDR3 is CASSRTDRGVYTEAFF. In DNA form, the CDR3 reads TGTGCCAGCAGCCGCACCGACAGGGGTGTTTACACTGAAGCTTTCTTT.

This chain links TRBV30 with TRBJ1-1, with unresolved D. From germline, CDR1 is GTSNPN and CDR2 SVGIG (reference sequence). The V end was cut by 1 base, the J end by 3 bases, with 9 bases between. The CDR3 sequence is 13 residues long. The CDR3 nucleotides are TGTGCCTGGAGTGAAAAGGAGTACACTGAAGCTTTCTTT. This codes for CAWSEKEYTEAFF.

The chain employs TRBV18 and TRBJ2-3; possible D gene TRBD2, 6 bases. The germline V gene encodes CDR1 KGHSH and CDR2 LQKENI. Trimming pared 2 bases from V and 4 bases from J, leaving 13 bases between. The CDR3 is 15 amino acids. CDR3 amino acids: CASSPVLARADTQYF. The CDR3 bases are TGTGCCAGCTCACCAGTACTAGCTCGGGCAGATACGCAGTATTTT. The full variable domain, in which reference TRBV18 and TRBJ2-3 provide the parts outside the CDR3, is NAGVMQNPRHLVRRRGQEARLRCSPMKGHSHVYWYRQLPEEGLKFMVYLQKENIIDESGMPKERFSAEFPKEGPSILRIQQVVRGDSAAYFCASSPVLARADTQYFGPGTRLTVL.

The chain couples TRBV18 to TRBJ2-3; 11 nucleotides line up with TRBD2. The CDR3 runs 16 residues. Germline loops: CDR1 KGHSH, CDR2 LQKENI. V lost 2 bases to trimming and J lost 2 bases; unmatched junction nucleotides: 3. CDR3 DNA: TGTGCCAGCTCACCAATAGCGGGAGGGCTCACAGATACGCAGTATTTT. Amino acid sequence: CASSPIAGGLTDTQYF.

V is TRBV19 and J is TRBJ1-5, with a tentative D call TRBD1 (5 bases). The V gene lost 2 bases and the J gene lost 7 bases, with 15 bases spanning the gap. Germline V gives CDR1 LNHDA, CDR2 SQIVND (reference sequence). This CDR3 has 15 residues. The CDR3 is CASSISPAGYQPQHF. CDR3 in DNA: TGTGCCAGTAGTATATCCCCCGCAGGGTACCAGCCCCAGCATTTT.

To note about this clone: The same CDR3 is also encoded by other DNA sequences in this sample. The V gene is TRBV29-1, the J gene TRBJ1-1; D is undetermined. V lost 4 bases and J 0 bases, leaving 6 bases between the germline ends. CDR3 size: 12 residues. Germline-derived CDR1 and CDR2 are SQVTM and ANQGSEA. DNA for the CDR3: TGCAGCGTTGGCGGCCTGAACACTGAAGCTTTCTTT. Its translation is CSVGGLNTEAFF.

The chain employs TRBV10-3 and TRBJ2-2; tentatively, D is TRBD1 (7 bases). Per the germline V gene, CDR1 is ENHRY and CDR2 is SYGVKD. V shed 3 bases and J shed 9 bases, with 11 bases lying between them. The CDR3 has 13 amino acids. The CDR3 loop reads CAISDGGGRELFF. The CDR3 nucleotides are TGTGCCATCAGTGATGGAGGGGGCCGGGAGCTGTTTTTT.

This clone appeared a single time. V gene TRBV30 combines with J gene TRBJ1-2; D might be TRBD1 (6 bases). The CDR3 spans 15 residues. The germline gives CDR1 GTSNPN, CDR2 SVGIG (reference sequence). Trimming pared 2 bases from V and 1 base from J, leaving 14 bases between. The CDR3 region is CAWSIPDRHNYGYTF. In DNA, the CDR3 is TGTGCCTGGAGTATCCCCGACAGGCATAACTATGGCTACACCTTC. The whole variable domain, remainder taken from reference TRBV30 and TRBJ1-2, is SQTIHQWPATLVQPVGSPLSLECTVEGTSNPNLYWYRQAAGRGLQLLFYSVGIGQISSEVPQNLSASRPQDRQFILSSKKLLLSDSGFYLCAWSIPDRHNYGYTFGSGTRLTVV.